Listed below are T cell receptor beta chains from one sample, sequenced in a study of human T cells and chemical hapten exposure. TCRdb re-called the 5' RACE reads through MiXCR, storing one row per CDR3 protein. The sample holds tens of thousands of distinct CDR3 sequences; about 8.4% are singletons and the top ten take about 2.1%. The receptors shown here come from a male donor in good health. The CDR3 runs from the conserved cysteine through the conserved F or W. Fields, in order: J gene, D gene, V gene, clone size, CDR3 DNA, CDR3 protein. D genes are given only for firm matches. Part of the rows lack a size; the others show once, few, many or a class for expanded clones.

J: TRBJ1-2; D: .; V: TRBV20-1; size: .; DNA: TGCAGTGCTAGTCCCTATGGCGACACCTTC; CDR3: CSASPYGDTF
J: TRBJ1-2; D: TRBD1; V: TRBV7-3; size: few; DNA: TGTGCCAGCAGCCCCGTCGGACAGGGGGACTATGGCTACACCTTC; CDR3: CASSPVGQGDYGYTF
J: TRBJ1-1; D: TRBD1; V: TRBV5-1; size: once; DNA: TGCGCCAGCAGCGTCAGACAGGGAAGCACTGAAGCTTTCTTT; CDR3: CASSVRQGSTEAFF
J: TRBJ2-7; D: .; V: TRBV6-5; size: many; DNA: TGTGCCAGCAGGGAAACAGTCTCCTACGAGCAGTACTTC; CDR3: CASRETVSYEQYF
J: TRBJ2-6; D: .; V: TRBV6-6; size: few; DNA: TGTGCCAGCAGAATGGACAGCTCTGGGGCCAACGTCCTGACTTTC; CDR3: CASRMDSSGANVLTF
J: TRBJ2-7; D: TRBD1; V: TRBV29-1; size: many; DNA: TGCAGCGTTGATGAGGGGGCCGAGCAGTACTTC; CDR3: CSVDEGAEQYF
J: TRBJ2-2; D: .; V: TRBV6-1; size: few; DNA: TGTGCCAGCAGTGAAGCGCGGCAGGGTTACACCGGGGAGCTGTTTTTT; CDR3: CASSEARQGYTGELFF
J: TRBJ2-6; D: .; V: TRBV12-3/TRBV12-4; size: many; DNA: TGTGCCAGCAGTCCAGGGGCTGGGGCCAACGTCCTGACTTTC; CDR3: CASSPGAGANVLTF
J: TRBJ1-5; D: .; V: TRBV6-2/TRBV6-3; size: few; DNA: TGTGCCAGCAGTTATAGTCAGGGTCATCAGCCCCAGCATTTT; CDR3: CASSYSQGHQPQHF
J: TRBJ1-2; D: .; V: TRBV19; size: .; DNA: TGTGCCAGTAGGCCCAGGGGATCTAACTATGGCTACACCTTC; CDR3: CASRPRGSNYGYTF
J: TRBJ1-5; D: .; V: TRBV12-2; size: many; DNA: TGTGCAAGTCGCTTAGGACGTAACAATCAGCCCCAGCATTTT; CDR3: CASRLGRNNQPQHF
J: TRBJ1-1; D: .; V: TRBV29-1; size: .; DNA: TGCAGCGTTATACGGCGGTTGAACACTGAAGCTTTCTTT; CDR3: CSVIRRLNTEAFF
J: TRBJ1-1; D: .; V: TRBV5-1; size: .; DNA: TGCGCCAGCAGCGTAGGACACAAGAACACTGAAGCTTTCTTT; CDR3: CASSVGHKNTEAFF
J: TRBJ1-5; D: .; V: TRBV20-1; size: few; DNA: TGCAGTGCTAGAACGGGAGGCAATCAGCCCCAGCATTTT; CDR3: CSARTGGNQPQHF
J: TRBJ2-5; D: .; V: TRBV12-3/TRBV12-4; size: few; DNA: TGTGCCAGCAGTCCCCTCTGGCGGCGGCAAGAGACCCAGTACTTC; CDR3: CASSPLWRRQETQYF
J: TRBJ2-7; D: TRBD1; V: TRBV9; size: .; DNA: TGTGCCAGCAGCCCTCTGGACAGGGTAACCTACGAGCAGTACTTC; CDR3: CASSPLDRVTYEQYF
J: TRBJ2-7; D: .; V: TRBV5-1; size: many; DNA: TGCGCCAGCAGCTTGGGCGGGTACGAGCAGTACTTC; CDR3: CASSLGGYEQYF
J: TRBJ1-2; D: .; V: TRBV6-2/TRBV6-3; size: few; DNA: TGTGCCAGCTCGAAGGGGCCTAACTATGGCTACACCTTC; CDR3: CASSKGPNYGYTF
J: TRBJ1-4; D: TRBD1; V: TRBV7-9; size: few; DNA: TGTGCCAGCAGCCCAGGACAGGGTGAGGATGAAAAACTGTTTTTT; CDR3: CASSPGQGEDEKLFF
J: TRBJ2-3; D: .; V: TRBV5-4; size: many; DNA: TGTGCCAGCAGCTTGGTCGGAGGACAAGTAGATACGCAGTATTTT; CDR3: CASSLVGGQVDTQYF
J: TRBJ1-1; D: TRBD1; V: TRBV12-3/TRBV12-4; size: .; DNA: TGTGCCAGCACCGTACAGGGGACAGAAGCTTTCTTT; CDR3: CASTVQGTEAFF
J: TRBJ2-7; D: .; V: TRBV4-3; size: many; DNA: TGCGCCAGCAGCCAAGAGACACACTACGAGCAGTACTTC; CDR3: CASSQETHYEQYF
J: TRBJ1-1; D: .; V: TRBV29-1; size: few; DNA: TGCAGCGTTGGACAGAGGAACACTGAAGCTTTCTTT; CDR3: CSVGQRNTEAFF
J: TRBJ1-4; D: .; V: TRBV5-1; size: .; DNA: TGCGCCAGCAGCTTAGCGGGGAAGATAAATGAAAAACTGTTTTTT; CDR3: CASSLAGKINEKLFF
J: TRBJ1-6; D: TRBD1; V: TRBV12-3/TRBV12-4; size: .; DNA: TGTGCCAGCAGTCCTGGACAGGGAGGATCACCCCTCCACTTT; CDR3: CASSPGQGGSPLHF
J: TRBJ2-7; D: TRBD2; V: TRBV20-1; size: many; DNA: TGCAGTGCTCTAAACCGGGGGGGCCTCTACGAGCAGTACTTC; CDR3: CSALNRGGLYEQYF
J: TRBJ1-6; D: .; V: TRBV12-3/TRBV12-4; size: once; DNA: TGTGCCAGCAGTTTAGATGCAGGGGTTAATTCACCCCTCCACTTT; CDR3: CASSLDAGVNSPLHF
J: TRBJ1-5; D: TRBD1; V: TRBV7-6; size: .; DNA: TGTGCCAGCAGCCCCCCGGGACAGGGGGGCAATCAGCCCCAGCATTTT; CDR3: CASSPPGQGGNQPQHF
J: TRBJ2-1; D: .; V: TRBV7-9; size: many; DNA: TGTGCCAGCAGCTCCATAGCCTCAAGTAGCCACGAGCAGTTCTTC; CDR3: CASSSIASSSHEQFF
J: TRBJ1-5; D: .; V: TRBV14; size: .; DNA: TGTGCCAGCAGCCAAGTAGGTCTTAGCAATCAGCCCCAGCATTTT; CDR3: CASSQVGLSNQPQHF
J: TRBJ2-1; D: TRBD2; V: TRBV11-2; size: .; DNA: TGTGCCAGCAGCGCTTGGACTAGCGGTAATGAGCAGTTCTTC; CDR3: CASSAWTSGNEQFF
J: TRBJ2-3; D: .; V: TRBV2; size: few; DNA: TGTGCCAGCAGGAAGGAGGGCACAGATACGCAGTATTTT; CDR3: CASRKEGTDTQYF
J: TRBJ2-2; D: .; V: TRBV4-1; size: .; DNA: TGCGCCAGCAACCAAGAAGCGCAGGGAACGAACACCGGGGAGCTGTTTTTT; CDR3: CASNQEAQGTNTGELFF
J: TRBJ2-3; D: .; V: TRBV24-1; size: .; DNA: TGTGCCACCAGTGATCCGTATCCTGATACGCAGTATTTT; CDR3: CATSDPYPDTQYF
J: TRBJ1-5; D: .; V: TRBV19; size: few; DNA: TGTGCCAGTAGTACTCTGACATTTAATCAGCCCCAGCATTTT; CDR3: CASSTLTFNQPQHF
J: TRBJ2-6; D: .; V: TRBV6-5; size: .; DNA: TGTGCCAGCAGTTTGACTAGTCTGGAGGCCAACGTCCTGACTTTC; CDR3: CASSLTSLEANVLTF
J: TRBJ2-1; D: .; V: TRBV18; size: few; DNA: TGTGCCAGCTCCCAACAGGGAAGGTTTGTCTCCTACAATGAGCAGTTCTTC; CDR3: CASSQQGRFVSYNEQFF
J: TRBJ1-3; D: TRBD1; V: TRBV6-5; size: .; DNA: TGTGCCAGCAGTCGGGACAGGGTACCTGGAAACACCATATATTTT; CDR3: CASSRDRVPGNTIYF
J: TRBJ1-2; D: .; V: TRBV2; size: .; DNA: TGTGCCAGCAGTGGGCCCAGTCACGGCTACACCTTC; CDR3: CASSGPSHGYTF
J: TRBJ2-2; D: .; V: TRBV7-9; size: few; DNA: TGTGCCAACGGGGATATAACCACCGGGGAGCTGTTTTTT; CDR3: CANGDITTGELFF
J: TRBJ2-1; D: .; V: TRBV30; size: .; DNA: TGTGCCTGGAAAGGAAACAACAATGAGCAGTTCTTC; CDR3: CAWKGNNNEQFF
J: TRBJ2-5; D: TRBD2; V: TRBV5-1; size: few; DNA: TGCGCCAGCAGCTGGACTAGCGGGACCCAAGAGACCCAGTACTTC; CDR3: CASSWTSGTQETQYF
J: TRBJ2-5; D: .; V: TRBV25-1; size: many; DNA: TGTGCCAGCAGTGATTCTATCGGCCAAGAGACCCAGTACTTC; CDR3: CASSDSIGQETQYF
J: TRBJ2-3; D: .; V: TRBV20-1; size: many; DNA: TGCAGTGCTACTCATACATTGACCAGCACAGATACGCAGTATTTT; CDR3: CSATHTLTSTDTQYF
J: TRBJ2-2; D: .; V: TRBV29-1; size: many; DNA: TGCAGCGTTGATAGTCAGACCACCGGGGAGCTGTTTTTT; CDR3: CSVDSQTTGELFF
J: TRBJ1-1; D: .; V: TRBV29-1; size: many; DNA: TGCAGCGTTGATTGGGACACTGAAGCTTTCTTT; CDR3: CSVDWDTEAFF
J: TRBJ2-7; D: .; V: TRBV7-9; size: many; DNA: TGTGCCAGCAGCCCTCAATTGGGCGAGCAGTACTTC; CDR3: CASSPQLGEQYF
J: TRBJ2-5; D: .; V: TRBV6-4; size: few; DNA: TGTGCCAGCAGTGACAGGGAGGTATACCAAGAGACCCAGTACTTC; CDR3: CASSDREVYQETQYF
J: TRBJ2-3; D: TRBD2; V: TRBV11-2; size: .; DNA: TGTGCCAGCAGAAAACTAGCGGGAGGCCCCCTTATCCCGCAGTATTTT; CDR3: CASRKLAGGPLIPQYF
J: TRBJ2-5; D: .; V: TRBV5-1; size: many; DNA: TGCGCCAGCAGCTTGGAAAATTATAAAGAGACCCAGTACTTC; CDR3: CASSLENYKETQYF
J: TRBJ2-3; D: TRBD2; V: TRBV20-1; size: many; DNA: TGCAGTGCTAACAGCGGGGGGGCCCCCTTCACAGATACGCAGTATTTT; CDR3: CSANSGGAPFTDTQYF
J: TRBJ1-1; D: TRBD1; V: TRBV7-2; size: few; DNA: TGTGCCAGCAGCTTGGACAGGGGGGCTGAAGCTTTCTTT; CDR3: CASSLDRGAEAFF
J: TRBJ1-1; D: .; V: TRBV29-1; size: few; DNA: TGCAGCGTCTGGATCCTGAACACTGAAGCTTTCTTT; CDR3: CSVWILNTEAFF
J: TRBJ2-7; D: .; V: TRBV7-9; size: few; DNA: TGTGCCAGCAGCTCCCAGGGAACCTACGAGCAGTACTTC; CDR3: CASSSQGTYEQYF
J: TRBJ1-6; D: .; V: TRBV16; size: .; DNA: TGTGCCAGCAGCCAACACCGTGGAGGCAATTCACCCCTCCACTTT; CDR3: CASSQHRGGNSPLHF
J: TRBJ2-1; D: .; V: TRBV6-1; size: .; DNA: TGTGCCAGCAGTGAATTTGGGGACCCGAAGGGATACAATGAGCAGTTCTTC; CDR3: CASSEFGDPKGYNEQFF
J: TRBJ1-5; D: TRBD1; V: TRBV20-1; size: few; DNA: TGCAGTGCTAGTCTCCAGGGGGCCTATGGGCAGCCCCAGCATTTT; CDR3: CSASLQGAYGQPQHF
J: TRBJ1-1; D: .; V: TRBV7-2; size: .; DNA: TGTGCCAGCAGCCAAGGCCAGAACACTGAAGCTTTCTTT; CDR3: CASSQGQNTEAFF
J: TRBJ1-1; D: TRBD1; V: TRBV25-1; size: few; DNA: TGTGCCAGCAGTCGGACAGGAAAGAACACTGAAGCTTTCTTT; CDR3: CASSRTGKNTEAFF
J: TRBJ2-1; D: TRBD1; V: TRBV12-3/TRBV12-4; size: few; DNA: TGTGCCAGCACCTGGGACAGGGGGGATGAGCAGTTCTTC; CDR3: CASTWDRGDEQFF